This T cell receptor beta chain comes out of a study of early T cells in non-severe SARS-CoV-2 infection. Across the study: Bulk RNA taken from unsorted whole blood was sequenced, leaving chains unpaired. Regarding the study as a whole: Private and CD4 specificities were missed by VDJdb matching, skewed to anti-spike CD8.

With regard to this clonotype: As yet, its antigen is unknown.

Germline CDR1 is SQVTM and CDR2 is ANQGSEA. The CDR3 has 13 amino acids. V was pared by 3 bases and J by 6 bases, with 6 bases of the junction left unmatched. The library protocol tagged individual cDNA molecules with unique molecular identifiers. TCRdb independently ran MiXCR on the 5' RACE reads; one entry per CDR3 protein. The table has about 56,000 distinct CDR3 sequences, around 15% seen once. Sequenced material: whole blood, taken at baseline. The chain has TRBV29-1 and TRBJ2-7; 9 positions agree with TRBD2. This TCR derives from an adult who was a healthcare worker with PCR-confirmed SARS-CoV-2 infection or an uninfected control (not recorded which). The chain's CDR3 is CSVEGGGAGEQYF. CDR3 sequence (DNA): TGCAGCGTTGAGGGCGGGGGGGCCGGCGAGCAGTACTTC.